The 23 T cell receptor beta chains listed next were all sequenced from one sample in a study of T cell responses to AZD1222 COVID-19 vaccine. The data were produced by immunoSEQ multiplex PCR, yet TCRdb's version contains in-frame clones alone and is incomplete. The sample has about 120,000 clones; about 88% are singletons. This specimen was peripheral blood, taken on day 0 of MenACWY control vaccination. The receptors come from an adult in good health.

The chain links TRBV30 to TRBJ1-2; 9 bases match TRBD1. In germline, CDR1 is GTSNPN, CDR2 SVGIG (reference sequence). CDR3 length equals 14 residues. Trimming at V came to 3 bases and at J to 5 bases, leaving 7 bases not matched to a gene. The CDR3 is CAWSLQGATYGYTF. The CDR3 nucleotides are TGTGCCTGGAGCTTACAGGGGGCTACGTATGGCTACACCTTC.

This rearrangement joins TRBV19 to TRBJ2-5; 7 positions agree with TRBD1. The V segment lost 4 bases and the J segment 1 base; nucleotides outside the gene matches: 6. The germline V gene encodes CDR1 LNHDA and CDR2 SQIVND (reference sequence). This CDR3 region has 15 residues. The CDR3 sequence is CASSKAGGRQETQYF. CDR3 nucleotide sequence: TGTGCCAGTAGTAAGGCAGGGGGTCGCCAAGAGACCCAGTACTTC.

V gene TRBV3-1 (or the pseudogene TRBV3-2) combines with J gene TRBJ1-1, with D possibly matching TRBD1 (6 bases). The V end was cut by 6 bases, the J end by 8 bases, with 19 bases between. Germline CDR1 reads LGHDT; CDR2 reads YNNKEL (reference sequence). The CDR3 sequence is 14 residues long. CDR3 amino acids: CASRGTPRGSEAFF. CDR3 coding DNA: TGTGCCAGCAGGGGGACACCTCGGGGTTCCGAAGCTTTCTTT.

Comment on this clone: The germline gene is not matched at one end of the junction; a read error may be the cause. This chain connects TRBV9 to TRBJ1-2; D gene ambiguous. Germline values: CDR1 SGDLS, CDR2 YYNGEE. The CDR3 extends over 9 amino acids. The CDR3 DNA reads TGTGCCAGCAGCCCCCGGGGAAGCTTC. This gives the protein CASSPRGSF.

The chain recombines TRBV5-1 with TRBJ2-1; no clear D. Germline CDR1 reads SGHRS; CDR2 reads YFSETQ. The CDR3 totals 15 residues. V was clipped by 3 bases and J by 1 base, with 11 bases between them. The DNA for the CDR3 is TGCGCCAGCAGCTGGAGCTCGGGTTCCTACAATGAGCAGTTCTTC. Translation: CASSWSSGSYNEQFF.

The rearrangement uses TRBV19 and TRBJ1-5; D is uncertain. CDR3 length equals 16 residues. Trimming left V 0 bases short and J 3 bases short, with 12 bases between. CDR1 LNHDA and CDR2 SQIVND come from the germline V gene (reference sequence). CDR3 protein: CASSIDRRAANQPQHF. As DNA, the CDR3 is TGTGCCAGTAGTATAGACCGCCGGGCGGCCAATCAGCCCCAGCATTTT.

For the CDR3, the DNA is TGCGCCAGCAGCCCCTGGGACACAAACAAATACACCGGGGAGCTGTTTTTT. It specifies CASSPWDTNKYTGELFF. V and J are TRBV5-1 and TRBJ2-2, with D possibly TRBD1 on 6 matching bases. Looked up from germline, CDR1 is SGHRS and CDR2 is YFSETQ. V was trimmed by 4 bases and J by 3 bases, leaving 19 bases between them. This CDR3 contains 17 residues.

V usage is TRBV30 and J usage is TRBJ2-7; unclear D gene. From germline, CDR1 is GTSNPN and CDR2 SVGIG (reference sequence). This CDR3 region has 11 residues. V shed 0 bases and J shed 4 bases, with 4 bases lying between them. The CDR3 DNA is TGTGCCTGGAGTGTAGCGTACGAGCAGTACTTC. Its protein is CAWSVAYEQYF. Full variable domain (remainder filled in from reference TRBV30 and TRBJ2-7): SQTIHQWPATLVQPVGSPLSLECTVEGTSNPNLYWYRQAAGRGLQLLFYSVGIGQISSEVPQNLSASRPQDRQFILSSKKLLLSDSGFYLCAWSVAYEQYFGPGTRLTVT.

The chain couples TRBV7-3 to TRBJ2-4; D unresolved. CDR1 and CDR2 from the germline V gene are SGHTA and FQGTGA. The CDR3 sequence is 14 residues long. Trimming cost V 5 bases and J 0 bases, with 8 bases left between them. The DNA for the CDR3 is TGTGCCAGCAGCGGGTCCGAAGCCAAAAACATTCAGTACTTC. It yields the protein CASSGSEAKNIQYF.

The chain links TRBV18 to TRBJ1-2, with 8 bases fitting TRBD1. Germline-derived CDR1 and CDR2 are KGHSH and LQKENI. V lost 3 bases and J lost 1; bases outside the gene matches: 7. This CDR3 is built from 16 residues. CDR3 amino acids: CASSPSDRADNYGYTF. The CDR3 coding sequence is TGTGCCAGCTCACCTTCGGACAGGGCCGATAACTATGGCTACACCTTC. Together with reference TRBV18 and TRBJ1-2, the CDR3 gives the full variable domain: NAGVMQNPRHLVRRRGQEARLRCSPMKGHSHVYWYRQLPEEGLKFMVYLQKENIIDESGMPKERFSAEFPKEGPSILRIQQVVRGDSAAYFCASSPSDRADNYGYTFGSGTRLTVV.

The rearrangement joins TRBV5-1 to TRBJ1-2; no clear D. There are 13 residues in the CDR3. Germline V gene lookup returns CDR1 SGHRS and CDR2 YFSETQ. Deletions cut 5 bases from V and 8 bases from J, with 16 bases between. The CDR3 DNA reads as TGCGCCAGCAGACCCATCTACAGTTTCGGCTACACCTTC. Residues: CASRPIYSFGYTF.

This rearrangement joins TRBV6-5 to TRBJ2-1; 7 nucleotides line up with TRBD2. The trim removed 6 bases at V and 6 bases at J, leaving 8 bases unmatched. The CDR3 is made up of 14 amino acids. Germline CDR1 reads MNHEY; CDR2 reads SVGAGI. The DNA for the CDR3 is TGTGCCAGCAGCCCAGCGGGAATTTCCAATGAGCAGTTCTTC. Amino acid sequence: CASSPAGISNEQFF.

V usage is TRBV9 and J usage is TRBJ1-5; no reliable D call. CDR1 is SGDLS and CDR2 is YYNGEE in the germline V gene. Trimming took 0 bases from V and 11 from J, leaving 18 bases between them. This CDR3 has 15 amino acids. The CDR3: CASSVESGSGGTQHF. DNA for the CDR3: TGTGCCAGCAGCGTAGAGTCAGGCTCGGGAGGGACCCAGCATTTT.

This rearrangement joins TRBV7-8 to TRBJ1-5; D is unresolved. V was trimmed by 0 bases and J by 2 bases, leaving 8 bases between them. The length of the CDR3 is 15 residues. CDR1 and CDR2 (germline): SGHVS, FQNEAQ. The CDR3 nucleotides read TGTGCCAGCAGCTTAGCGTTGACGGGCAATCAGCCCCAGCATTTT. Protein product: CASSLALTGNQPQHF.

V and J are TRBV25-1 and TRBJ1-2; D is unclear. The CDR3 extends over 16 amino acids. Trimming pared 1 base from V and 10 bases from J, leaving 22 bases between. Germline lookup yields CDR1 MGHDK and CDR2 SYGVNS. The CDR3 spells CASSESRALPSAAYTF. The DNA of the CDR3 is TGTGCCAGCAGTGAATCGCGGGCCCTCCCCTCGGCAGCCTACACCTTC.

The V gene is TRBV28, the J gene TRBJ1-5, with a weak D call TRBD1 (5 bases). The CDR3 extends over 18 amino acids. Germline V CDR1 and CDR2: MDHEN, SYDVKM. V shed 2 bases and J shed 4 bases, with 21 bases lying between them. The CDR3 DNA reads as TGTGCCAGCAGTTTAGGGGTCCGGTTTGCGGGGCTAAATCAGCCCCAGCATTTT. Protein sequence: CASSLGVRFAGLNQPQHF.

The V call is TRBV5-1, the J call TRBJ1-1; D possibly corresponds to TRBD1 (5 bases). The germline V gene has CDR1 SGHRS and CDR2 YFSETQ. This CDR3 is built from 15 residues. Trimming pared 4 bases from V and 3 bases from J, leaving 16 bases between. CDR3 protein: CASSTINGRDTEAFF. The CDR3 bases are TGCGCCAGCAGCACGATCAATGGCAGGGACACTGAAGCTTTCTTT.

V is TRBV9 and J is TRBJ2-7; 7 bases align to TRBD1. The CDR3 spans 14 residues. The germline CDR1 and CDR2 sequences are SGDLS and YYNGEE. Losses at the gene ends were 3 bases for V and 3 bases for J; bases not matched to a gene: 6. The CDR3 protein is CASSARDSNYEQYF. Here the CDR3 DNA reads TGTGCCAGCAGCGCCCGGGACAGTAACTACGAGCAGTACTTC.

In its sample, this clone was seen a few times. The genes are TRBV7-8 and TRBJ1-2; D is unclear. V was cut by 1 base and J by 4 bases, with 13 bases left in between. The germline V gene has CDR1 SGHVS and CDR2 FQNEAQ. The CDR3 runs to 15 residues. The CDR3 region has the DNA TGTGCCAGCAGCTTAGGATTGAGGGTAGCCTATGGCTACACCTTC. It encodes CASSLGLRVAYGYTF.

This clone was found once. The genes are TRBV5-1 and TRBJ2-3, with D maybe TRBD1 (6 bases). The CDR3 is 15 amino acids. Trimming cost V 5 bases and J 0 bases, with 13 bases left between them. CDR1 is SGHRS, CDR2 YFSETQ, per germline. The CDR3 loop is CASSPTGSSTDTQYF. CDR3 sequence (DNA): TGCGCCAGCAGTCCGACAGGTTCTAGCACAGATACGCAGTATTTT.

V and J are TRBV6-5 and TRBJ2-3; D is perhaps TRBD1 (5 bases). The CDR3 runs 14 residues. Germline assignment: CDR1 MNHEY and CDR2 SVGAGI. Deletions cut 6 bases from V and 0 bases from J, with 10 bases between. The CDR3 loop reads CASRRDRSTDTQYF. The CDR3 DNA reads TGTGCCAGCAGACGCGACAGAAGCACAGATACGCAGTATTTT.

The V and J genes are TRBV5-1 and TRBJ2-7, with D possibly being TRBD1 or TRBD2 (5 bases each). The CDR3 is 13 residues long. Per the germline V gene, CDR1 is SGHRS and CDR2 is YFSETQ. V lost 4 bases and J 6 bases, leaving 14 bases between the germline ends. The chain's CDR3 is CASSLPTGTEQYF. The CDR3 DNA is TGCGCCAGCAGCCTTCCCACGGGGACCGAGCAGTACTTC.

The chain carries TRBV24-1 and TRBJ2-1; TRBD1 or TRBD2 may be the D gene (5 bases each). This CDR3 has 12 amino acids. The V end was cut by 4 bases, the J end by 16 bases, with 16 bases between. The germline V gene encodes CDR1 KGHDR and CDR2 SFDVKD. CDR3 loop: CATSDPGTPEFF. The CDR3 DNA reads TGTGCCACCAGTGACCCCGGGACCCCGGAATTCTTC.